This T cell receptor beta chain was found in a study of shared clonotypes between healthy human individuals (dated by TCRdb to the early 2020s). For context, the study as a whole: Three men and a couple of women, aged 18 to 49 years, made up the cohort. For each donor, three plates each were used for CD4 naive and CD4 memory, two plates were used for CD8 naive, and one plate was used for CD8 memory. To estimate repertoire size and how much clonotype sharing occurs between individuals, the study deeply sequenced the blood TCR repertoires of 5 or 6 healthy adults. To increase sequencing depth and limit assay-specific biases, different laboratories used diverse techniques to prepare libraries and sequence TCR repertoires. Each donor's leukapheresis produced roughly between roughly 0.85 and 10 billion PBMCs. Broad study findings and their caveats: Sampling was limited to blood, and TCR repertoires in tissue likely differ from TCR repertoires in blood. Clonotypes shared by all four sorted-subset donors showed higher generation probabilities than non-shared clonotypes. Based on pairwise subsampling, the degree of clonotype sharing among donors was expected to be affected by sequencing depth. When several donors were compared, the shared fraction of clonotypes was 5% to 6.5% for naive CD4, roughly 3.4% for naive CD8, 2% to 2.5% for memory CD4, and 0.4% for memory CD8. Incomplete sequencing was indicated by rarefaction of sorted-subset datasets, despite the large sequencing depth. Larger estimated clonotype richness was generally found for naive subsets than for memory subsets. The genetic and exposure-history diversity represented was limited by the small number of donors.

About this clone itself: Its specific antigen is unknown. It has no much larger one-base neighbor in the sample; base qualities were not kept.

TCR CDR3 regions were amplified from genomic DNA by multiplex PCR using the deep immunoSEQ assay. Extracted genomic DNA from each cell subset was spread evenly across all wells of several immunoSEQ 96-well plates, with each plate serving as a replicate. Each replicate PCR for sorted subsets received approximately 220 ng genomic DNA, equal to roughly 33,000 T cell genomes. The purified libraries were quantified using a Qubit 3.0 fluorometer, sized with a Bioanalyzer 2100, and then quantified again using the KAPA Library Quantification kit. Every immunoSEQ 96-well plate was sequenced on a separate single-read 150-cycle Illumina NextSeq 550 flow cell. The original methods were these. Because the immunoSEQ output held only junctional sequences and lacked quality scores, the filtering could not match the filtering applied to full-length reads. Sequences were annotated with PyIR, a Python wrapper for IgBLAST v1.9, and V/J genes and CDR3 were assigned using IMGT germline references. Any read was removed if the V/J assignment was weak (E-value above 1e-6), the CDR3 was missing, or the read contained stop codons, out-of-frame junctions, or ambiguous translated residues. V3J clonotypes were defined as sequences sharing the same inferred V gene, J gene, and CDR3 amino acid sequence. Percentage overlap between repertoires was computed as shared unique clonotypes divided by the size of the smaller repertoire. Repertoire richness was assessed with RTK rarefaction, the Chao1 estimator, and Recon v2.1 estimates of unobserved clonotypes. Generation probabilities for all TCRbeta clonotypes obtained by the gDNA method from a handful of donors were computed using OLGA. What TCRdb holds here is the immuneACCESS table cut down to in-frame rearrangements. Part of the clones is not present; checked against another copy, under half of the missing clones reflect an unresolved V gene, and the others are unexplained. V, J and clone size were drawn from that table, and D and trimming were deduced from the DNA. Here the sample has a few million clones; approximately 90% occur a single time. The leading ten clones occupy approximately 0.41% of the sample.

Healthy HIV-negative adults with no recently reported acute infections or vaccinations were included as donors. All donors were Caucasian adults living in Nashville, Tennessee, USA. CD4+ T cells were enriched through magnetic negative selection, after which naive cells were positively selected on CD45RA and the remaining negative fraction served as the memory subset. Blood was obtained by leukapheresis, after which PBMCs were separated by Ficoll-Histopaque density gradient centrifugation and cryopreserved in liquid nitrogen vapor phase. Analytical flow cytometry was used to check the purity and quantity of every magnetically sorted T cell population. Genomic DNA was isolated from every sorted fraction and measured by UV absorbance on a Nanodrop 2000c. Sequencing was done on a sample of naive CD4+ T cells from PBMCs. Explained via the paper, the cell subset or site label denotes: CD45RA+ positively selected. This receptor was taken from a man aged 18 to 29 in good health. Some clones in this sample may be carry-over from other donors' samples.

The nucleotide sequence is given as TGTGCCAGCAGTCTTAAAAGCAATCAGCCCCAGCATTTT. Its product reads: CASSLKSNQPQHF. The rearranged segments are TRBV28 and TRBJ1-5; the D gene remains uncertain. From the cysteine through the phenylalanine, the CDR3 covers 13 amino acids. This entry keeps only the CDR3 DNA: 39 bases, framed from base 1. The germline ends are 6 bases apart after V is trimmed by 5 bases and J by 1 base. CDR1 MDHEN and CDR2 SYDVKM were looked up in the germline V gene.